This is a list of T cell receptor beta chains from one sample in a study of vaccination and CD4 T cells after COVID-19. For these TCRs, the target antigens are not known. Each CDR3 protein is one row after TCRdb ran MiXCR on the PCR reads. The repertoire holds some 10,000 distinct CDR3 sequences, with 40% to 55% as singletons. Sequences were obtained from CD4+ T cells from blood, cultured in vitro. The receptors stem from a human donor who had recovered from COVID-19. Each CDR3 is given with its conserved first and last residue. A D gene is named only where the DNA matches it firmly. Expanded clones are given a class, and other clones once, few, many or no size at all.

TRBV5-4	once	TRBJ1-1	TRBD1	CASTYQGGTEAFF	TGTGCCAGCACCTACCAGGGGGGTACTGAAGCTTTCTTT
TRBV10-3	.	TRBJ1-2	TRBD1	CAISESDRESYGYTF	TGTGCCATCAGTGAGTCGGACAGGGAGAGCTATGGCTACACCTTC
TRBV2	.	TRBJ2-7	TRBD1	CASGGTGGYEQYF	TGTGCCAGCGGGGGGACAGGCGGCTACGAGCAGTACTTC
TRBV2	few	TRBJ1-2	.	CASLGSQPSANYGYTF	TGTGCCAGCCTTGGGTCTCAACCCTCAGCTAACTATGGCTACACCTTC
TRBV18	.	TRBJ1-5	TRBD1	CASSPTRGQGRQPQHF	TGTGCCAGCTCACCGACGAGGGGACAGGGGCGACAGCCCCAGCATTTT
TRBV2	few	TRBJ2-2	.	CASSGHKNTGELFF	TGTGCCAGCAGTGGGCATAAAAACACCGGGGAGCTGTTTTTT
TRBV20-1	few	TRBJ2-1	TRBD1	CSASNLGTGESYNEQFF	TGCAGTGCTAGTAATTTAGGGACAGGGGAATCCTACAATGAGCAGTTCTTC
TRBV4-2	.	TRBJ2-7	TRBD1	CASSQVVGQTYEQYF	TGTGCCAGCAGCCAAGTGGTGGGACAGACCTACGAGCAGTACTTC
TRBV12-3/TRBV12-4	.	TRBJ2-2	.	CASSFRQGGTGELFF	TGTGCCAGCAGTTTTAGGCAGGGGGGCACCGGGGAGCTGTTTTTT
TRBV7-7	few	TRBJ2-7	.	CASSLGTAPDMQYF	TGTGCCAGCAGCTTAGGAACGGCTCCCGATATGCAGTACTTC
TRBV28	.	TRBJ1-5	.	CASSITRFQPQHF	TGTGCCAGCAGTATAACGAGGTTTCAGCCCCAGCATTTT
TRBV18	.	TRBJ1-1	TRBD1	CASSPGTGLYAFF	TGTGCCAGCTCACCGGGGACAGGGCTGTATGCTTTCTTT
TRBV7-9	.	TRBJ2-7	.	CASSLVSREQYF	TGTGCCAGCAGCTTAGTCTCCAGGGAGCAGTACTTC
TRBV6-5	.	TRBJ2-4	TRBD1	CASSSPGTGVSKNIQYF	TGTGCCAGCAGTTCCCCCGGGACAGGGGTGTCCAAAAACATTCAGTACTTC
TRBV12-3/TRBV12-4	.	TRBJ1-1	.	CASRILGETEAFF	TGTGCCAGCAGGATCCTAGGGGAGACTGAAGCTTTCTTT
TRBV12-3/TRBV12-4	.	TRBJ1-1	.	CASISRRNTGSTEAFF	TGTGCCAGCATTTCGAGGCGGAACACGGGGTCCACTGAAGCTTTCTTT
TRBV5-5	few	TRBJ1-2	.	CASSLAIGLGYGYTF	TGTGCCAGCAGCTTGGCAATTGGTCTAGGTTATGGCTACACCTTC
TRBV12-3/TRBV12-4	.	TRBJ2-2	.	CASLGMSNTGELFF	TGTGCCAGCTTGGGGATGTCGAACACCGGGGAGCTGTTTTTT
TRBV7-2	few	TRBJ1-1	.	CASSSTRGYTEAFF	TGTGCCAGCAGCTCTACCCGGGGGTACACTGAAGCTTTCTTT
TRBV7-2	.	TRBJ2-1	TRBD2	CASSPLAGAYNEQFF	TGTGCCAGCAGCCCTCTAGCGGGCGCCTACAATGAGCAGTTCTTC
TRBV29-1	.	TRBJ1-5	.	CSVGGDQPQHF	TGCAGCGTTGGGGGGGACCAGCCCCAGCATTTT
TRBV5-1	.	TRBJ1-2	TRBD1	CASSLAPGDSYYGYTF	TGCGCCAGCAGCTTGGCCCCCGGGGACAGCTATTATGGCTACACCTTC
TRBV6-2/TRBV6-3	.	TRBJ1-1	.	CASTWGVTDGAFF	TGTGCCAGCACCTGGGGGGTCACGGACGGAGCTTTCTTT
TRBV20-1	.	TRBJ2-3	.	CSASPRDTQYF	TGCAGTGCTAGCCCCCGGGATACGCAGTATTTT
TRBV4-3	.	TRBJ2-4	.	CASSQVQGAKNIQYF	TGCGCCAGCAGCCAAGTTCAGGGGGCCAAAAACATTCAGTACTTC
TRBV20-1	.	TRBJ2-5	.	CSALKSGGGETQYF	TGCAGTGCTCTCAAATCGGGGGGCGGGGAGACCCAGTACTTC
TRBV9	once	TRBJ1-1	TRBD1	CASSIGQANTEAFF	TGTGCCAGCAGCATAGGACAGGCAAACACTGAAGCTTTCTTT
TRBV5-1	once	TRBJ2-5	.	CASSFRGEETQYF	TGCGCCAGCAGCTTTAGAGGGGAAGAGACCCAGTACTTC
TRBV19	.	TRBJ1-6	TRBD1	CASSSTTGANNSPLHF	TGTGCCAGTAGTAGCACGACAGGGGCAAATAATTCACCCCTCCACTTT
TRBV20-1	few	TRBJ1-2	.	CSARQYYGYTF	TGCAGTGCTCGGCAGTACTATGGCTACACCTTC
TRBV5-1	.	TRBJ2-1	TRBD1	CASSPKDRANEQFF	TGCGCCAGCAGCCCAAAGGACAGGGCCAATGAGCAGTTCTTC
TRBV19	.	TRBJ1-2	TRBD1	CASHQQGVYGYTF	TGTGCCAGCCACCAACAGGGGGTCTATGGCTACACCTTC
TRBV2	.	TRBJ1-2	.	CASSRTALAVMGGYTF	TGTGCCAGCAGTCGGACAGCGCTTGCTGTTATGGGTGGCTACACCTTC
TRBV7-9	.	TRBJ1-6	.	CAGGGGNSPLHF	TGTGCCGGGGGAGGGGGAAATTCACCCCTCCACTTT
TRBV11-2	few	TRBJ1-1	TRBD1	CASSIQGAKGNTEAFF	TGTGCCAGCAGCATACAGGGGGCCAAAGGGAACACTGAAGCTTTCTTT